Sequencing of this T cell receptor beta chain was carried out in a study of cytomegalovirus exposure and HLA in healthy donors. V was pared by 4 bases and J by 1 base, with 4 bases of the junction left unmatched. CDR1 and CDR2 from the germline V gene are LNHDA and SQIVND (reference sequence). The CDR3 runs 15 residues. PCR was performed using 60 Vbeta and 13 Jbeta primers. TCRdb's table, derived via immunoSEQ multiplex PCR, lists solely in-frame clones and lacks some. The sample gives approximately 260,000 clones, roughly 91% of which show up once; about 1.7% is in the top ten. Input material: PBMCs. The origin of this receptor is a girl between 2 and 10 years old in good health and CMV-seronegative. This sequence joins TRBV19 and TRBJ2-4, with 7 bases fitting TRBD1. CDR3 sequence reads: CASSNRQGAKNIQYF. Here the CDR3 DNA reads TGTGCCAGTAGTAACCGACAGGGTGCCAAAAACATTCAGTACTTC.